These T cell receptor beta chains were read from a single sample in a study of neoadjuvant anti-PD-1 for oral cavity cancer. Using immunoSEQ multiplex PCR, the repertoire was profiled, and TCRdb retains in-frame clones only, with some absent. Of fewer than 20,000 clones listed, approximately 70% are singletons. The specimen comprised PBMCs, sampled before nivolumab (anti-PD-1) treatment. All receptors come from a person between 40 and 80 years old with oral cavity squamous cell carcinoma. The CDR3 runs from the conserved cysteine through the conserved F or W. D genes are given only for firm matches. Size tells how often a clone was seen (once, few, many) or the class of an expanded clone, and some rows leave it out.

V	size	D	J	CDR3	DNA
TRBV10-3	once	NA	TRBJ1-5	CAISLNNQPQHF	TGTGCCATCAGTCTTAACAATCAGCCCCAGCATTTT
TRBV6-1	NA	TRBD2	TRBJ2-7	CAIRKEGRGYEQYF	TGTGCCATCCGTAAGGAGGGGAGGGGCTACGAGCAGTACTTC
TRBV5-1	NA	NA	TRBJ2-3	CASSPPGTLGGDTQYF	TGCGCCAGCAGCCCACCCGGCACCCTGGGGGGAGATACGCAGTATTTT
TRBV28	NA	NA	TRBJ1-1	CASSLLRGDRAFF	TGTGCCAGCAGTTTATTGCGAGGGGATCGTGCTTTCTTT
TRBV6-1	NA	NA	TRBJ2-2	CASSEVSGRANTGELFF	TGTGCCAGCAGTGAGGTAAGTGGTAGAGCAAACACCGGGGAGCTGTTTTTT
TRBV28	NA	NA	TRBJ1-2	CASRLPGTQSGYTF	TGTGCCAGCAGGCTTCCCGGGACTCAGAGTGGCTACACCTTC
TRBV5-5	once	NA	TRBJ1-4	CASSLAFGDLEKLFF	TGTGCCAGCAGCTTGGCTTTCGGCGATTTGGAAAAACTGTTTTTT
TRBV30	NA	NA	TRBJ1-5	CAWSVGYRQDQHF	TGTGCCTGGAGTGTGGGGTACCGCCAGGACCAGCATTTT
TRBV14	once	NA	TRBJ2-3	CASSLGGTSDLDTQYF	TGTGCCAGCAGCCTTGGTGGGACTTCGGACCTCGATACGCAGTATTTT
TRBV7-9	NA	NA	TRBJ2-7	CASSLGGPYEQYF	TGTGCCAGCAGCTTAGGTGGTCCCTACGAGCAGTACTTC
TRBV2	NA	NA	TRBJ2-7	CASSGEYEQYF	TGTGCCAGCAGTGGGGAGTACGAGCAGTACTTC
TRBV30	NA	NA	TRBJ1-6	CASNTYNSPLHF	TGTGCCTCCAATACCTATAATTCACCCCTCCACTTT
TRBV9	once	NA	TRBJ2-1	CASSPEGDSNEQFF	TGTGCCAGCAGCCCCGAGGGGGATAGCAATGAGCAGTTCTTC
TRBV11-2	NA	NA	TRBJ2-2	CASSLDLERPELFF	TGTGCCAGCAGCTTAGACTTGGAGCGGCCCGAGCTGTTTTTT
TRBV10-3	NA	NA	TRBJ2-1	CVAKGSPVDEQFF	TGTGTCGCCAAAGGAAGTCCCGTCGATGAGCAGTTCTTC
TRBV5-1	NA	TRBD1	TRBJ2-1	CASSSLQGIGNEQFF	TGCGCCAGCAGCTCGCTACAGGGGATTGGGAATGAGCAGTTCTTC
TRBV9	NA	TRBD1	TRBJ1-1	CASSPRDRDFAEAFF	TGTGCCAGCAGCCCAAGGGACAGGGACTTCGCTGAAGCTTTCTTT
TRBV2	few	NA	TRBJ1-5	CASTQGTINQPQHF	TGTGCCAGCACCCAGGGTACGATAAATCAGCCCCAGCATTTT
TRBV30	few	NA	TRBJ1-5	CAWSTGTKGNQPQHF	TGTGCCTGGAGTACCGGGACCAAGGGCAATCAGCCCCAGCATTTT
TRBV19	few	NA	TRBJ1-5	CASSTIRDNNQPQHF	TGTGCCAGTAGCACTATTCGGGACAACAATCAGCCCCAGCATTTT
TRBV4-1	NA	NA	TRBJ1-1	CASSQGTEAFF	TGCGCCAGCAGCCAAGGGACTGAAGCTTTCTTT
TRBV30	NA	NA	TRBJ2-2	CAWTGGGRRHTGELFF	TGTGCCTGGACTGGGGGCGGGAGAAGGCACACCGGGGAGCTGTTTTTT
TRBV11-3	NA	NA	TRBJ2-3	CASSFQGSTDTQYF	TGTGCCAGCAGCTTTCAGGGCTCCACAGATACGCAGTATTTT
TRBV25-1	once	NA	TRBJ2-1	CASSARGPNFNEQFF	TGTGCCAGCAGTGCGAGGGGTCCGAACTTCAATGAGCAGTTCTTC
TRBV6-6	NA	NA	TRBJ1-1	CASSSRSVSGEAFF	TGTGCCAGCAGTTCCAGGTCGGTGTCTGGTGAAGCTTTCTTT
TRBV15	NA	NA	TRBJ2-1	CATSRAVIGGDNEQFF	TGTGCCACCAGCAGAGCGGTAATAGGGGGGGACAATGAGCAGTTCTTC
TRBV5-1	NA	NA	TRBJ1-1	CASSLAEASEAFF	TGCGCCAGCAGCTTGGCTGAGGCCAGTGAAGCTTTCTTT
TRBV19	few	TRBD1	TRBJ2-1	CASSKLRTGGLDEQFF	TGTGCCAGTAGTAAGCTACGGACAGGGGGCCTCGATGAGCAGTTCTTC
TRBV6-5	NA	NA	TRBJ2-3	CASSGTGDTQYF	TGTGCCAGCAGCGGCACAGGCGATACGCAGTATTTT
TRBV5-5	NA	TRBD2	TRBJ2-7	CASSFAGTSYEQYF	TGTGCCAGCAGCTTTGCCGGGACTAGCTACGAGCAGTACTTC
TRBV6-6	few	TRBD1	TRBJ1-4	CASSPGQGAREKLFF	TGTGCCAGCAGCCCAGGACAGGGGGCTAGAGAAAAACTGTTTTTT
TRBV4-2	NA	TRBD2	TRBJ2-1	CASSSGTSGRALFYNEQFF	TGTGCCAGCAGCTCTGGGACTAGCGGGAGGGCCCTATTCTACAATGAGCAGTTCTTC
TRBV10-3	NA	NA	TRBJ1-5	CAISEAAGRSNQPQHF	TGTGCCATCAGTGAGGCAGCAGGAAGGAGCAATCAGCCCCAGCATTTT
TRBV30	NA	TRBD1	TRBJ1-1	CAWRKDRGPTEAFF	TGTGCCTGGAGGAAGGACAGGGGGCCTACTGAAGCTTTCTTT
TRBV9	NA	NA	TRBJ2-5	CASSGYMSQETQYF	TGTGCCAGCAGCGGGTACATGTCACAAGAGACCCAGTACTTC
TRBV6-6	few	NA	TRBJ2-1	CASSLDNEQFF	TGTGCCAGTTCCTTGGACAATGAGCAGTTCTTC
TRBV7-6	NA	NA	TRBJ2-7	CASSLVAGAEQYF	TGTGCCAGCAGCTTAGTGGCAGGGGCCGAGCAGTACTTC
TRBV6-1	NA	NA	TRBJ2-3	CATTLGTDTQYF	TGTGCCACTACGCTCGGCACAGATACGCAGTATTTT
TRBV19	NA	NA	TRBJ2-3	CASKGGEGTDTQYF	TGTGCCAGTAAGGGAGGCGAGGGGACAGATACGCAGTATTTT
TRBV6-5	NA	NA	TRBJ2-2	CASSYSGLGLAGELFF	TGTGCCAGCAGTTACTCAGGTCTGGGGTTGGCCGGGGAGCTGTTTTTT